This TCR beta chain was identified in a study of PD-L1 blockade in urothelial cancer. About the research overall: Patients had received 0 to 3 prior chemotherapy regimens. Counts from blood samples showed a median of roughly 150,000 T cells.

Assay used: immunoSEQ multiplex PCR; TCRdb lists only in-frame clones, some missing. The sample carries just over 20,000 clones, roughly 90% recorded once. V dropped 7 bases and J dropped 10; count of bases not matched to a gene: 11. Germline V gives CDR1 SGHRS, CDR2 YFSETQ. This CDR3 region has 14 residues. Sampling of each patient yielded between 1 and 8 specimens, collected pretreatment and on-treatment. This TCR was sampled from a woman aged 60-70 years with urothelial cancer. This sample comprised PBMCs, obtained around atezolizumab (anti-PD-L1) treatment. The chain recombines TRBV5-1 with TRBJ2-1; 10 positions match TRBD2. This CDR3 reads CASSIRAGGGEQFF. The CDR3 region has the DNA TGCGCCAGCTCCATCCGAGCGGGAGGGGGAGAGCAGTTCTTC. Full variable domain (outside the CDR3, taken from reference TRBV5-1 and TRBJ2-1): KAGVTQTPRYLIKTRGQQVTLSCSPISGHRSVSWYQQTPGQGLQFLFEYFSETQRNKGNFPGRFSGRQFSNSRSEMNVSTLELGDSALYLCASSIRAGGGEQFFGPGTRLTVL.